This section outlines one T cell receptor (beta chain) sequence together with its context. Germline assignment: CDR1 LGHDT and CDR2 YNNKEL (reference sequence). The CDR3 spans 18 residues. Losses at the gene ends were 4 bases for V and 2 bases for J; bases not matched to a gene: 12. Authors' data handling: Estimated nucleated cell counts came from reference gene primer amplification. Profiled with immunoSEQ multiplex PCR; TCRdb holds only in-frame clones, not every one. V and J calls and clone size are copied from that table; D and trimming were computed from the DNA. The sample lists 80,000 to 100,000 clones, approximately 89% occurring once. This record comes from a study of blood T cell repertoires in COVID-19. For the study at large: There were acute and convalescent COVID-19 samples, and they came from the United States, Italy and Spain. Sources were T cells, B-cell-depleted T cells, or PBMCs; the material itself was cDNA or gDNA.

Material: peripheral blood. The gene calls are TRBV3-1 (or the pseudogene TRBV3-2) and TRBJ2-3; 10 bases fit TRBD2. This clonotype originated in a human donor in a cohort sampled during active COVID-19. The CDR3 bases are TGTGCCAGCAGCCCCAATCGTTGGACTAGCGGAATCACAGATACGCAGTATTTT. Its protein is CASSPNRWTSGITDTQYF.